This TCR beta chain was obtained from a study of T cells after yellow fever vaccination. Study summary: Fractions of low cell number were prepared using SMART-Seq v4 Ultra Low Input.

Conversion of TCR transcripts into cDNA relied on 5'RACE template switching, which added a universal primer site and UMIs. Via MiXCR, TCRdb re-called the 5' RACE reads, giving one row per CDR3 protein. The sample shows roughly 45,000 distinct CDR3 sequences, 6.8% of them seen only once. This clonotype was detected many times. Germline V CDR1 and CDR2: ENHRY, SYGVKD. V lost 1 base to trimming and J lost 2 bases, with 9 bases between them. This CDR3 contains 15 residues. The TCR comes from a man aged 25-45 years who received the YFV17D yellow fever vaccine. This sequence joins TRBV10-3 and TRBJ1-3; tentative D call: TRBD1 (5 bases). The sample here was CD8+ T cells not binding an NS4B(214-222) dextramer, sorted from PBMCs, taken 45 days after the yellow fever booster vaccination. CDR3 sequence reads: CAISEFAGTGNTIYF. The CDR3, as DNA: TGTGCCATCAGTGAGTTCGCAGGGACTGGAAACACCATATATTTT.